Shown below are 7 T cell receptor beta chains from a single sample sequenced in a study of T-cell memory formation after mild COVID-19. In TCRdb, the 5' RACE reads were re-called with MiXCR into one record per CDR3 protein. This sample has 210,000 or so distinct CDR3 sequences, with 25% to 35% found just once. Sequencing used PBMCs or a T cell subset sorted from them (not recorded which). The receptors originated from an adult woman who had mild COVID-19 (a few samples of this study predate the infection). Cell type and time point are not known.

The rearrangement links TRBV4-3 to TRBJ2-7; maybe TRBD2 (6 bases). Trimming stripped 0 bases from V and 2 bases from J, with 11 bases between. This CDR3 has 15 amino acids. The germline V gene encodes CDR1 LGHNA and CDR2 YSLEER. The DNA for the CDR3 is TGCGCCAGCAGCCAAGATTCAGGCGGGACCTACGAGCAGTACTTC. Translating gives CASSQDSGGTYEQYF.

This clonotype occurred many times. The rearrangement uses TRBV7-2 and TRBJ2-3; TRBD1 is a possible D gene (6 bases). Trimming took 6 bases from V and 6 from J, leaving 7 bases between them. The CDR3 has 11 residues. The germline V gene encodes CDR1 SGHTA and CDR2 FQGNSA. In DNA form, the CDR3 reads TGTGCCAGCAGTCAGGGGGATACGCAGTATTTT. It yields the protein CASSQGDTQYF.

The chain carries TRBV5-1 and TRBJ2-7; D perhaps matches TRBD2 (6 bases). Trimming pared 7 bases from V and 4 bases from J, leaving 21 bases between. Germline-derived CDR1 and CDR2 are SGHRS and YFSETQ. The CDR3 is made up of 15 amino acids. The CDR3 DNA reads as TGCGCCAGCCGGGGGTATGACCGTCTAGGATACGAGCAGTACTTC. It codes for CASRGYDRLGYEQYF. Full variable domain (missing parts from reference TRBV5-1 and TRBJ2-7): KAGVTQTPRYLIKTRGQQVTLSCSPISGHRSVSWYQQTPGQGLQFLFEYFSETQRNKGNFPGRFSGRQFSNSRSEMNVSTLELGDSALYLCASRGYDRLGYEQYFGPGTRLTVT.

This rearrangement joins TRBV7-8 to TRBJ2-1, with 8 nucleotides matching TRBD1. The trim removed 3 bases at V and 5 bases at J, leaving 9 bases unmatched. CDR1 and CDR2 from the germline V gene are SGHVS and FQNEAQ. The CDR3 totals 16 residues. The CDR3: CASSFRTGLLDNEQFF. In nucleotides, the CDR3 is TGTGCCAGCAGCTTCCGGACAGGGCTGTTAGACAATGAGCAGTTCTTC.

The CDR3 spells CASSWRTSGWGGELFF. As DNA, the CDR3 is TGTGCCAGCAGCTGGAGGACTAGCGGGTGGGGCGGGGAGCTGTTTTTT. The V and J genes are TRBV7-2 and TRBJ2-2, with 11 nucleotides matching TRBD2. With V trimmed by 4 bases and J by 7 bases, 8 bases remained unmatched. Germline assignment: CDR1 SGHTA and CDR2 FQGNSA. The CDR3 totals 16 residues.

This clonotype was observed a few times. The gene calls are TRBV7-7 and TRBJ2-2; TRBD1 is a possible D gene (6 bases). There are 15 residues in the CDR3. Deletions cut 4 bases from V and 5 bases from J, with 14 bases between. Germline assignment: CDR1 SSHAT and CDR2 FNYEAQ (reference sequence). CDR3 in amino acids: CASSSGQTGTGELFF. As DNA, the CDR3 is TGTGCCAGCAGCTCGGGCCAAACAGGGACCGGGGAGCTGTTTTTT.

The V gene is TRBV5-1, the J gene TRBJ2-7; 11 bases are a match to TRBD1. CDR1 is SGHRS, CDR2 YFSETQ, per germline. There are 16 residues in the CDR3. V lost 3 bases and J lost 6; bases outside the gene matches: 11. The CDR3 region is CASSSFPGQGDSEQYF. CDR3 DNA: TGCGCCAGCAGCTCTTTTCCGGGACAGGGGGATAGCGAGCAGTACTTC.